This T cell receptor beta chain is drawn from a study of blood T cell repertoires in COVID-19. CDR3 length: 15 amino acids. Losses at the gene ends were 3 bases for V and 2 bases for J; bases not matched to a gene: 4. CDR1 and CDR2 (germline): LNHDA, SQIVND (reference sequence). This clone was seen more than once but under ten times. Source study methods: Nucleated cell number was recorded as an estimate derived from reference gene primer amplification. Profiling relied on immunoSEQ multiplex PCR, and the TCRdb table lists in-frame clones only, not all of them. The V and J calls and clone size come from that table; D and trimming were worked out from the DNA. The table includes over 85,000 clones, over 65% detected once.

The clonotype comes from a woman of 80 years or more with acute or convalescent COVID-19. V gene TRBV19 combines with J gene TRBJ2-7, with 10 bases that match TRBD1. Material: peripheral blood. CDR3 nucleotide sequence: TGTGCCAGTAGTATTGCAGGGACAGGGGCCTACGAGCAGTACTTC. Translation: CASSIAGTGAYEQYF.